Below, one T cell receptor beta chain is given with its context. Antigen unknown. The junction shows a germline mismatch at one end, possibly a read error. The data stem from a study of blood T cells in healthy people across ages. At the level of the study: Roughly one uniquely barcoded beta molecule per two T cells was captured. Points from the study as a whole: Getting older went along with TCR beta diversity per million T cells dropping roughly linearly.

Each sample yielded at least 6 million isolated PBMCs. Extraction of total RNA produced a minimum of 5.5 micrograms from each sample. Using a J-beta primer mix together with a sample-barcoded 5' primer, a second PCR was run for roughly 6 to 11 cycles. TCRdb re-called the 5' RACE reads through MiXCR, storing one row per CDR3 protein. Of about 650,000 distinct CDR3 sequences detected, 32% appear once; the ten largest clones hold just over 15%. Germline V CDR1 and CDR2: MNHNS, SASEGT. The CDR3 is 13 residues long. The sequence was collected from a woman of 80 years or more in good health. The sequencing input was blood. The V and J genes are TRBV6-1 and TRBJ2-7; D gene ambiguous. The CDR3 protein is CASREAFNYEQYF. The CDR3 region has the DNA TGTGCCAGCAGGGAAGCGTTTAACTACGAGCAGTACTTC.